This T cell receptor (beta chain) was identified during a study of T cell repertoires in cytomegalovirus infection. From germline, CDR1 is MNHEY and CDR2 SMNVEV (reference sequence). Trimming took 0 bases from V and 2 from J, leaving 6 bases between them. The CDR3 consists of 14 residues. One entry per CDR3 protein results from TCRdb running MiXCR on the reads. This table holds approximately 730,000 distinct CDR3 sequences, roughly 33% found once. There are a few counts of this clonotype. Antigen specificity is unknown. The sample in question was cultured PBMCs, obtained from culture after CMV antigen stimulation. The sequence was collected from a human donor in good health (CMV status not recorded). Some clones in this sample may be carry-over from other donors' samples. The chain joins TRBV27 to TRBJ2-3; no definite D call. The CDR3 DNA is TGTGCCAGCAGTTTATCTAGGAACACAGATACGCAGTATTTT. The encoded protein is CASSLSRNTDTQYF.